Listed here is a single T cell receptor beta chain. Its target is unknown. These data come from a study of CD8 T cells in ankylosing spondylitis. General study findings and limits: There was reportedly significant enrichment of clones that were disease-linked in matched ankylosing spondylitis synovial fluid. Blood from ankylosing spondylitis patients appeared to carry a characteristic roughly eight-variant TCR beta motif.

Quantitative barcoded 5'-RACE was used to prepare TCR beta libraries. A single record per CDR3 protein comes from TCRdb applying MiXCR to the 5' RACE reads. The table lists under 250,000 distinct CDR3 sequences, 20% to 30% of them singletons. The CDR3 runs to 14 residues. Germline V CDR1 and CDR2: LNHNV, YYDKDF (reference sequence). With 1 base removed from V and 4 bases from J, the gap between germline ends came to 11 bases. The sequence was collected from a male donor with ankylosing spondylitis or in good health (not recorded which). Sample: blood, either unsorted or a sorted T cell fraction (not recorded which). J is TRBJ2-7 and V is TRBV15, with D tentatively TRBD1 (5 bases). The CDR3 nucleotides are TGTGCCACCAGCAGAGTGGCAGGGTCTTACGAGCAGTACTTC. It is translated as CATSRVAGSYEQYF.